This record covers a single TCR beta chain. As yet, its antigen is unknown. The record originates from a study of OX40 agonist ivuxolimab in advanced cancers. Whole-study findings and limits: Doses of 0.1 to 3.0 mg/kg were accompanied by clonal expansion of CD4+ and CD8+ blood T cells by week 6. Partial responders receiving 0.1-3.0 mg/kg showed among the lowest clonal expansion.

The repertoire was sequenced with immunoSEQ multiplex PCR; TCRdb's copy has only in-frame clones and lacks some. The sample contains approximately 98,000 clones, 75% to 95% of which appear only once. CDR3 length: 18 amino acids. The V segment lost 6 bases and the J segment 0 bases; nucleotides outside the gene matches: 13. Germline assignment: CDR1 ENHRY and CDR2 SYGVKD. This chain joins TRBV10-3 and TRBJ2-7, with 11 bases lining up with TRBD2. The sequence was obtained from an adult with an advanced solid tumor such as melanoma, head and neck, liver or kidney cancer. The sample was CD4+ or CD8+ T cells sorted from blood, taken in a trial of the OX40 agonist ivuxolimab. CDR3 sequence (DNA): TGTGCCATCAGCCTTAATAGGACTAGCGGGCCTTCCTCCTACGAGCAGTACTTC. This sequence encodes CAISLNRTSGPSSYEQYF.